This T cell receptor beta chain is drawn from a study of cytomegalovirus exposure and HLA in healthy donors. The V and J ends lost 2 bases and 5 bases, in that order; junction bases with no gene match: 12. The CDR3 loop spans 17 amino acids. CDR1 and CDR2 (germline): MGHRA, YSYEKL. PCR was performed using 60 Vbeta and 13 Jbeta primers. Method: immunoSEQ multiplex PCR; TCRdb's copy keeps in-frame clones and lacks some. The sample lists some 160,000 clones, about 77% seen once, with 2.4% in the top ten. The chain carries TRBV4-1 and TRBJ2-1, with 7 bases identical to TRBD2. This TCR came from a man in his fifties or sixties in good health and CMV-seronegative. Sequencing was carried out using PBMCs. CDR3 nucleotide sequence: TGCGCCAGCAGCCAAAGGAGGGCTAGCGGCCGGGACAATGAGCAGTTCTTC. Translated, it gives CASSQRRASGRDNEQFF.